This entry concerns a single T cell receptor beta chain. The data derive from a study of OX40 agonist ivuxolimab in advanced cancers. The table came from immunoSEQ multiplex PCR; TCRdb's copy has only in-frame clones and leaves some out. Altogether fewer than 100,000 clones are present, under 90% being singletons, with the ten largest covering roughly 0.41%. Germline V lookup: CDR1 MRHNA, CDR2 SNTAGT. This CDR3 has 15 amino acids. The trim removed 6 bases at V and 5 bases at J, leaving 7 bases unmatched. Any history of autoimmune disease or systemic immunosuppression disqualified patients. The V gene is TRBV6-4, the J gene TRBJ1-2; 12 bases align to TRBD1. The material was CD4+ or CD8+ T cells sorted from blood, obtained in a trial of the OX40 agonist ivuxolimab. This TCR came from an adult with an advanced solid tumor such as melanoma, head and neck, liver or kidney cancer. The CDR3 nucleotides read TGTGCCAGCAGCCCGGGACAGGGGGCCCAATATGGCTACACCTTC. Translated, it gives CASSPGQGAQYGYTF.